The 30 T cell receptor beta chains listed next were all sequenced from one sample in a study of T-cell reconstitution after alpha-beta-depleted transplantation in children. This sample's TCRbeta library carried unique molecular identifier barcodes. TCRdb used MiXCR to reprocess the PCR reads, holding one entry per CDR3 protein. The sample consists of about 440,000 distinct CDR3 sequences, about 45% of them appearing once. The sample here was PBMCs, taken before TCRalphabeta/CD19-depleted stem cell transplant. The receptor source for this set is a girl aged 2 to 9 with aplastic anemia, due to receive a stem cell transplant.

A remark on this clonotype: This may arise from a read error, as a much more abundant clone is one base away. The genes are TRBV11-2 and TRBJ2-1; TRBD1 is a possible D gene (5 bases). This CDR3 is 12 amino acids long. The V and J ends lost 3 bases and 8 bases respectively, with 8 bases between them. The germline V gene encodes CDR1 SGHAT and CDR2 FQNNGV. This CDR3 is CASSFRAYEQFF. The CDR3 DNA is TGTGCCAGCAGCTTCAGGGCCTATGAGCAGTTCTTC.

This chain joins TRBV18 and TRBJ2-7, with TRBD2 matching 10 bases. Germline V lookup: CDR1 KGHSH, CDR2 LQKENI. The ends lost 6 bases at V and 4 bases at J; junction bases unmatched: 15. The CDR3 has 17 amino acids. The CDR3 here is CASSTFLAGDLRYEQYF. The CDR3 DNA reads TGTGCCAGCTCGACATTCCTAGCGGGAGATCTCAGGTACGAGCAGTACTTC.

The sample holds a few counts of this clonotype. The chain is built from TRBV30 and TRBJ2-1; TRBD2 aligns across 12 bases. The germline gives CDR1 GTSNPN, CDR2 SVGIG (reference sequence). The CDR3 spans 18 residues. V lost 0 bases and J lost 8; bases outside the gene matches: 14. For the CDR3, the DNA is TGTGCCTGGAGTGTACATCCGCTGACTAGCGGGAGTCGTTATGAGCAGTTCTTC. Amino acid sequence: CAWSVHPLTSGSRYEQFF.

To note about this clonotype: This may be a read error: a much more frequent sequence differs by one nucleotide. The rearrangement joins TRBV27 to TRBJ1-1; 8 bases are a match to TRBD1. Germline V CDR1 and CDR2: MNHEY, SMNVEV (reference sequence). The length of the CDR3 is 15 residues. CDR3 coding DNA: TGTGTCAGCAGTTTGATGCAGGGGGCTAGCGCTGAAGCTTTCTTT. It encodes CVSSLMQGASAEAFF.

This clonotype showed up just once. The CDR3 is CASSEGLSAHEQYF. Written as DNA, the CDR3 is TGTGCCAGCAGTGAGGGACTATCTGCCCACGAGCAGTACTTC. This chain connects TRBV2 to TRBJ2-7, with 7 bases lining up with TRBD2. The CDR3 is 14 residues long. CDR1 SNHLY and CDR2 FYNNEI come from the germline V gene. V lost 3 bases and J lost 5; bases outside the gene matches: 7.

This rearrangement joins TRBV4-3 to TRBJ2-3; TRBD1 matches at 9 bases. After removal of 0 bases from V and 0 bases from J, the junction contained 10 bases not matched to a gene. The germline gives CDR1 LGHNA, CDR2 YSLEER. CDR3 length: 19 amino acids. CDR3 DNA sequence: TGCGCCAGCAGCCAAGATACAGGACAGGGGCTTAGAAGCACAGATACGCAGTATTTT. As protein: CASSQDTGQGLRSTDTQYF.

The chain carries TRBV2 and TRBJ2-4; 10 bases fit TRBD2. This CDR3 comprises 16 residues. CDR1 is SNHLY, CDR2 FYNNEI, per germline. V dropped 6 bases and J dropped 0; count of bases not matched to a gene: 5. The CDR3 spells CASSGLAEIAKNIQYF. The CDR3 coding sequence is TGTGCCAGCAGCGGACTAGCGGAGATAGCCAAAAACATTCAGTACTTC. Drawing the rest from reference TRBV2 and TRBJ2-4, the complete variable domain is EPEVTQTPSHQVTQMGQEVILRCVPISNHLYFYWYRQILGQKVEFLVSFYNNEISEKSEIFDDQFSVERPDGSNFTLKIRSTKLEDSAMYFCASSGLAEIAKNIQYFGAGTRLSVL.

This clonotype was seen more than once but under ten times. This chain links TRBV12-3 or TRBV12-4 with TRBJ2-1; D is ambiguous. The V end was cut by 1 base, the J end by 15 bases, with 10 bases between. The CDR3 has 11 amino acids. CDR3 amino acids: CASSLGSASFF. In DNA, the CDR3 is TGTGCCAGCAGTTTAGGCAGCGCCTCGTTCTTC.

This CDR3 reads CASSLGGGYLYNEQFF. The CDR3 DNA reads as TGCGCCAGCAGCTTGGGGGGCGGATACCTTTACAATGAGCAGTTCTTC. The chain couples TRBV5-1 to TRBJ2-1; D is possibly TRBD1 (5 bases). Per the germline V gene, CDR1 is SGHRS and CDR2 is YFSETQ. The V and J ends lost 0 bases and 4 bases respectively, with 14 bases between them. CDR3 length: 16 residues.

This clonotype was detected many times. The J gene is TRBJ2-2, the V gene TRBV12-3 or TRBV12-4; TRBD2 is a possible D gene (6 bases). Trimming took off 2 bases at V and 7 bases at J, with 14 bases between the two ends. The CDR3 has 15 amino acids. CDR3 nucleotide sequence: TGTGCCAGCAGTTTATGGCGGGAAAATGGCGGGGAGCTGTTTTTT. Protein: CASSLWRENGGELFF.

This clonotype was counted between two and nine times. The chain recombines TRBV12-3 or TRBV12-4 with TRBJ1-1; the match to TRBD1 covers 7 bases. V lost 3 bases, J lost 3 bases, and 4 bases stayed unmatched. This CDR3 comprises 14 residues. This chain's CDR3 is CASSLAGGDTEAFF. CDR3 DNA: TGTGCCAGCAGTTTGGCAGGGGGGGACACTGAAGCTTTCTTT.

This rearrangement joins TRBV7-9 to TRBJ2-5, with D perhaps assigned TRBD1 or TRBD2 (5 bases each). CDR1 and CDR2 (germline): SEHNR, FQNEAQ (reference sequence). The CDR3 has 15 amino acids. Deletions cut 3 bases from V and 1 base from J, with 12 bases between. The CDR3 bases are TGTGCCAGCAGCTTTCTGGGACGGACCCAAGAGACCCAGTACTTC. Translated, it gives CASSFLGRTQETQYF.

This chain connects TRBV7-6 to TRBJ2-1, with 8 bases aligning to TRBD2. The V gene's germline CDR1 is SGHVS and CDR2 FNYEAQ. V gave up 5 bases and J gave up 7 bases; unmatched junction bases: 16. CDR3 size: 17 residues. The CDR3 is CASSPAFGSGIYNEQFF. The DNA for the CDR3 is TGTGCCAGCAGCCCCGCCTTCGGTAGCGGGATCTATAATGAGCAGTTCTTC. The entire variable domain, with the rest obtained from reference TRBV7-6 and TRBJ2-1, is as follows: GAGVSQSPRYKVTKRGQDVALRCDPISGHVSLYWYRQALGQGPEFLTYFNYEAQQDKSGLPNDRFSAERPEGSISTLTIQRTEQRDSAMYRCASSPAFGSGIYNEQFFGPGTRLTVL.

V usage is TRBV29-1 and J usage is TRBJ2-5; D gene uncertain. The CDR3 is 13 residues long. Per germline, CDR1 SQVTM and CDR2 ANQGSEA. Trimming removed 2 bases from V and 7 bases from J, with 14 bases in between. CDR3 nucleotides: TGCAGCGTTGAAACCCAACACGTGGGGACCCAGTACTTC. Translating gives CSVETQHVGTQYF.

This clonotype was seen ten or more times. V is TRBV9 and J is TRBJ2-7; 8 nucleotides line up with TRBD2. V lost 2 bases, J lost 7 bases, and 8 bases stayed unmatched. Germline lookup yields CDR1 SGDLS and CDR2 YYNGEE. CDR3 length equals 14 residues. The CDR3 sequence: CASSVSGSLEEQYF. DNA for the CDR3: TGTGCCAGCAGCGTGAGCGGGAGCCTTGAAGAGCAGTACTTC.

The chain couples TRBV20-1 to TRBJ2-7; weak D call: TRBD1 (5 bases). Per germline, CDR1 DFQATT and CDR2 SNEGSKA (reference sequence). V was pared by 5 bases and J by 5 bases, with 13 bases between. This CDR3 spans 12 amino acids. The chain's CDR3 is CSASGIPHEQYF. The CDR3 DNA reads as TGCAGTGCTTCAGGGATCCCCCACGAGCAGTACTTC.

This rearrangement joins TRBV29-1 to TRBJ2-1, with 15 bases identical to TRBD2. CDR1 SQVTM and CDR2 ANQGSEA come from the germline V gene. J lost 4 bases, V lost 4 bases, and 8 bases had no gene match. This CDR3 contains 17 residues. The CDR3 nucleotides read TGCAGCGTTGCTTCCGGGACTAGCGGGAGGTTTTACAATGAGCAGTTCTTC. This sequence encodes CSVASGTSGRFYNEQFF.

Remarks on this clonotype: A much more abundant neighbour one base away suggests this may be a read error. This sequence joins TRBV14 and TRBJ2-7, with a tentative D call TRBD1 (5 bases). The germline V gene has CDR1 SGHDN and CDR2 FVKESK. The CDR3 has 15 residues. In DNA, the CDR3 is TGTGCCAGCAGCTTAGACCGGTTAGGGGCCTACGGGCAGTACTTC. Its protein is CASSLDRLGAYGQYF.

The chain combines TRBV27 with TRBJ2-7; 7 bases line up with TRBD2. CDR3 length: 15 residues. CDR1 and CDR2 from the germline V gene are MNHEY and SMNVEV (reference sequence). J gave up 1 base and V 4 bases, and 7 bases lay outside the gene matches. CDR3 residues: CASSYASGPSYEQYF. CDR3 nucleotide sequence: TGTGCCAGCAGTTACGCTAGCGGACCGTCCTACGAGCAGTACTTC.

A note on this clonotype: One end of the junction does not line up with germline, which may come from a read error. This chain joins TRBV12-3 or TRBV12-4 and TRBJ2-5; D call uncertain. This CDR3 spans 14 amino acids. The CDR3 nucleotides read TGTGCCTGCAGTTTTGACCGCGGACAAGAGACCCAGTACTTC. It is translated as CACSFDRGQETQYF.

The chain employs TRBV5-1 and TRBJ2-2, with D maybe TRBD2 (6 bases). The CDR3 has 13 residues. The V end was cut by 4 bases, the J end by 6 bases, with 10 bases between. The germline gives CDR1 SGHRS, CDR2 YFSETQ. The CDR3 spells CASSVEGAGELFF. CDR3 DNA sequence: TGCGCCAGCAGCGTGGAGGGTGCCGGGGAGCTGTTTTTT. The full variable domain, in which reference TRBV5-1 and TRBJ2-2 provide the parts outside the CDR3, is KAGVTQTPRYLIKTRGQQVTLSCSPISGHRSVSWYQQTPGQGLQFLFEYFSETQRNKGNFPGRFSGRQFSNSRSEMNVSTLELGDSALYLCASSVEGAGELFFGEGSRLTVL.

The rearrangement uses TRBV5-1 and TRBJ2-3; D not certain. This CDR3 has 14 residues. Germline V lookup: CDR1 SGHRS, CDR2 YFSETQ. V was cut by 4 bases and J by 5 bases, with 14 bases left in between. Written as DNA, the CDR3 is TGCGCCAGCAGCCAGGACCGTCTCGGAGATACGCAGTATTTT. It is translated as CASSQDRLGDTQYF. The full variable domain, its missing parts supplied by reference TRBV5-1 and TRBJ2-3, is KAGVTQTPRYLIKTRGQQVTLSCSPISGHRSVSWYQQTPGQGLQFLFEYFSETQRNKGNFPGRFSGRQFSNSRSEMNVSTLELGDSALYLCASSQDRLGDTQYFGPGTRLTVL.

This clonotype was seen ten or more times. The rearrangement uses TRBV5-1 and TRBJ1-1; no clear D. The ends were cut back, 1 base at V and 3 bases at J, with 13 bases in the middle. Germline assignment: CDR1 SGHRS and CDR2 YFSETQ. The CDR3 loop spans 15 amino acids. The CDR3 sequence: CASSLFGVGDTEAFF. In nucleotides, the CDR3 is TGCGCCAGCAGCTTGTTCGGGGTCGGGGACACTGAAGCTTTCTTT.

The chain employs TRBV7-2 and TRBJ2-5, with TRBD2 identical over 15 bases. Unmatched junction bases numbered 0, after V lost 8 bases and J lost 2 bases. The CDR3 spans 14 residues. The germline CDR1 and CDR2 sequences are SGHTA and FQGNSA. The CDR3 DNA sequence: TGTGCCAGCGGGACTAGCGGGGGGCAAGAGACCCAGTACTTC. Its translation is CASGTSGGQETQYF.

This chain joins TRBV20-1 and TRBJ2-1, with 7 bases identical to TRBD2. Germline V gene lookup returns CDR1 DFQATT and CDR2 SNEGSKA (reference sequence). J lost 1 base, V lost 1 base, and 7 bases had no gene match. The CDR3 runs to 16 residues. The CDR3 loop reads CSARAREAGSYNEQFF. For the CDR3, the DNA is TGCAGTGCTAGAGCTCGGGAGGCGGGGTCCTACAATGAGCAGTTCTTC.

Comment on this clonotype: Possible read error: a much larger clone is one base away. V and J are TRBV10-3 and TRBJ2-7; D perhaps matches TRBD2 (6 bases). The V end lost 2 bases, the J end lost 4 bases, and 15 bases lay between the germline ends. This CDR3 comprises 15 residues. Germline CDR1 is ENHRY and CDR2 is SYGVKD. Written as DNA, the CDR3 is TGTGCCATCAGTGAGGCGACTTGTGGAGGGTACGAGCAGTACTTC. This translates into CAISEATCGGYEQYF.

This clonotype was observed at least ten times. The CDR3 coding sequence is TGTGCCAGCAGCTTAGTCTCCGAACCGGACTACGAGCAGTACTTC. This sequence encodes CASSLVSEPDYEQYF. The chain joins TRBV7-9 to TRBJ2-7; no clear D. The ends were cut back, 1 base at V and 3 bases at J, with 13 bases in the middle. This CDR3 is built from 15 residues. The germline V gene has CDR1 SEHNR and CDR2 FQNEAQ (reference sequence).

This clonotype was picked up a small number of times. The V and J genes are TRBV12-3 or TRBV12-4 and TRBJ1-2; 7 nucleotides align to TRBD1. V lost 5 bases to trimming and J lost 8 bases; unmatched junction nucleotides: 8. The CDR3 runs to 13 residues. CDR3 nucleotides: TGTGCCAGCAGTCCCGGGACAGTCGCCGGCTACACCTTC. This codes for CASSPGTVAGYTF.

The chain is built from TRBV29-1 and TRBJ2-7; D assignment may be TRBD1 or TRBD2 (5 bases each). The CDR3 contains 12 residues. The V gene lost 4 bases and the J gene lost 0 bases, with 7 bases spanning the gap. Per germline, CDR1 SQVTM and CDR2 ANQGSEA. CDR3 amino acids: CSVVGGSYEQYF. The CDR3 coding sequence is TGCAGCGTTGTTGGGGGCTCCTACGAGCAGTACTTC.

V is TRBV5-1 and J is TRBJ2-1; a weak D match, TRBD1 (6 bases). V lost 0 bases and J 5 bases, leaving 12 bases between the germline ends. The CDR3 loop spans 15 amino acids. Germline V gene sequence: CDR1 SGHRS, CDR2 YFSETQ. The CDR3 sequence is CASSLGTGGHNEQFF. Written as DNA, the CDR3 is TGCGCCAGCAGCTTGGGGACTGGGGGCCACAATGAGCAGTTCTTC.